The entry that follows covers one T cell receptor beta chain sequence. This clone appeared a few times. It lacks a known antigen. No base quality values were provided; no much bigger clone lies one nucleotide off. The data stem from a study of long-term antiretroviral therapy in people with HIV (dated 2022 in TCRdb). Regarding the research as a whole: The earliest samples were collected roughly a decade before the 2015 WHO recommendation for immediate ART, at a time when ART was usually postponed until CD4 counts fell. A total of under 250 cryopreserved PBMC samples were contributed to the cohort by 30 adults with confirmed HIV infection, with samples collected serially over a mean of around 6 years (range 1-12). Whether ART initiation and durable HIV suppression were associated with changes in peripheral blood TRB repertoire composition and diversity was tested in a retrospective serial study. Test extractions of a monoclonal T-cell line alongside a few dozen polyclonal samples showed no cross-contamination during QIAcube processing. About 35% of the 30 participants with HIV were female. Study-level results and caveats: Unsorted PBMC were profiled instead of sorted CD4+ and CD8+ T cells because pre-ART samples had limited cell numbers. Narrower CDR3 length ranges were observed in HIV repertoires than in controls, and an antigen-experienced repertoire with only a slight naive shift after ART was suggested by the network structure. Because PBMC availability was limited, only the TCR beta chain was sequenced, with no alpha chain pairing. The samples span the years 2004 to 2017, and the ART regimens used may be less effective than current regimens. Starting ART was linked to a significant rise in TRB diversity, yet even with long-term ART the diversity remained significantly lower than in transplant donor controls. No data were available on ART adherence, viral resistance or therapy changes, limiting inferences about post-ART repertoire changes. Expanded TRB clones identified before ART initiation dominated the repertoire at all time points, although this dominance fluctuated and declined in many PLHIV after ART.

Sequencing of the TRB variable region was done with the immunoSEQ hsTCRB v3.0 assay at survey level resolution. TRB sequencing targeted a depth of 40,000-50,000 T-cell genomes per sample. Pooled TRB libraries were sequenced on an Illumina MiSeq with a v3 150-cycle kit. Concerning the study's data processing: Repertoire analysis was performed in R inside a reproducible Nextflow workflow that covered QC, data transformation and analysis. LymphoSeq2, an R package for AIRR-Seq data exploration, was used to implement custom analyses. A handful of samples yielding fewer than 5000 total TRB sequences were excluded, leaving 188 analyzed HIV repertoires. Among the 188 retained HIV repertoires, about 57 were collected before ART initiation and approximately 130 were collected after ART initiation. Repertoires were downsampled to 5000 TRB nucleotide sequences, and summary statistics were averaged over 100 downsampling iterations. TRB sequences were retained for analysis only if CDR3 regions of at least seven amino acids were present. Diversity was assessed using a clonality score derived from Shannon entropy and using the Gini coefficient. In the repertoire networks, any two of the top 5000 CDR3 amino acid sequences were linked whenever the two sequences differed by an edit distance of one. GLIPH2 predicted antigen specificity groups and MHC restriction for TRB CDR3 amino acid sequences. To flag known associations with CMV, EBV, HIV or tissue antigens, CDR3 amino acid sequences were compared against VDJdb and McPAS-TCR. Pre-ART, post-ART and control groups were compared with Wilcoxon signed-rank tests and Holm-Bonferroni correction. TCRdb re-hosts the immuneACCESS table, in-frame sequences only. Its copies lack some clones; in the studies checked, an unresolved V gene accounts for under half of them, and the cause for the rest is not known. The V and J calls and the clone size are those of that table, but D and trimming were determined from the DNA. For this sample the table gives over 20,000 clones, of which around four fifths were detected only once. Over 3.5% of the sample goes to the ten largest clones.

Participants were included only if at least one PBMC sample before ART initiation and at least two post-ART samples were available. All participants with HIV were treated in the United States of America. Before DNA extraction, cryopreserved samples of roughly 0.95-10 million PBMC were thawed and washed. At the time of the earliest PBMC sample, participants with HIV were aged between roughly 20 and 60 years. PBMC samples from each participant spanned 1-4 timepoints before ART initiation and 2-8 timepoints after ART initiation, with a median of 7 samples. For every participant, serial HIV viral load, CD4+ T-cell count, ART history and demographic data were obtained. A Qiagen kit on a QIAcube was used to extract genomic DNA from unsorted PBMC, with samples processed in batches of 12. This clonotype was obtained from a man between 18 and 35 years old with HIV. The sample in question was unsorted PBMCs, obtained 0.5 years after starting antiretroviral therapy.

The CDR3 region: CASSPIVARGNPYEQYF. The nucleotides read TGTGCCAGCTCACCAATAGTAGCCAGGGGGAACCCCTACGAGCAGTACTTC. The sequence links TRBV18 to TRBJ2-7, with TRBD1 matching 7 junction bases. The CDR3 runs 17 residues from the cysteine to the phenylalanine. Only CDR3 DNA is held: 51 bases, read in frame from base 1. The CDR1 and CDR2 encoded by the germline V gene are KGHSH and LQKENI. Trimmed from V: 2 bases; trimmed from J: 2 bases; junction bases lacking a gene match: 12.